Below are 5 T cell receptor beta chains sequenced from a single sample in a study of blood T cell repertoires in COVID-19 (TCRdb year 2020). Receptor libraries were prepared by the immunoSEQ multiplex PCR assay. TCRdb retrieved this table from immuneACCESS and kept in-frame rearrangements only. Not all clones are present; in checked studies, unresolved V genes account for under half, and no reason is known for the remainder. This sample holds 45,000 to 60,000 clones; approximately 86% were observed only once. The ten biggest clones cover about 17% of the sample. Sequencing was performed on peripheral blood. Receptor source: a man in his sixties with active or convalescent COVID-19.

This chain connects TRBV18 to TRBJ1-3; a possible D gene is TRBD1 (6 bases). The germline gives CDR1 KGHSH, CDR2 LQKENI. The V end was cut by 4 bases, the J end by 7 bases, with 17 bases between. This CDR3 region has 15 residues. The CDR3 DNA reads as TGTGCCAGCTCACTACCACAGGGTAATCGGAACACCATATATTTT. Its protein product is CASSLPQGNRNTIYF.

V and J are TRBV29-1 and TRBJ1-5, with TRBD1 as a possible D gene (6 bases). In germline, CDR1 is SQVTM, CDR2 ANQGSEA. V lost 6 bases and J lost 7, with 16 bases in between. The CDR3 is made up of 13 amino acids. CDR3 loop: CSVQGPGRQPQHF. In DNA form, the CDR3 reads TGCAGCGTACAGGGACCCGGGCGACAGCCCCAGCATTTT.

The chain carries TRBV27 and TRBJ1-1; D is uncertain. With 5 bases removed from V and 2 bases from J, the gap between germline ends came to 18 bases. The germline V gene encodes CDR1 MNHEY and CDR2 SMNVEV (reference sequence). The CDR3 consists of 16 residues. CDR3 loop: CASSPADGGINTEAFF. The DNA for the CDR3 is TGTGCCAGCAGTCCAGCGGATGGAGGGATAAACACTGAAGCTTTCTTT.

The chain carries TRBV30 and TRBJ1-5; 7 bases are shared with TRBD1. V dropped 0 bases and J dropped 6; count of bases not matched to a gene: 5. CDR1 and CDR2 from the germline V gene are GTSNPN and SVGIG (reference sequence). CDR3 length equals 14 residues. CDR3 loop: CAWSVLAGGQPQHF. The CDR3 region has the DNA TGTGCCTGGAGTGTACTGGCAGGGGGTCAGCCCCAGCATTTT.

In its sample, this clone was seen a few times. The CDR3 here is CAISESGGEGGYTF. Here the CDR3 DNA reads TGTGCCATCAGTGAGTCGGGGGGAGAGGGTGGCTACACCTTC. V and J are TRBV10-3 and TRBJ1-2, with TRBD1 as a possible D gene (5 bases). Germline V gives CDR1 ENHRY, CDR2 SYGVKD. Trimming shortened V by 0 bases and J by 7 bases, and 12 bases separated the two germline ends. The CDR3 length is 14 residues.